Detailed here is one T cell receptor beta chain. No cognate antigen has been identified for it. This entry comes from a study of CXCR3-negative and CXCR3-positive naive CD8 T cells (dated by TCRdb to between 2017 and 2020). In the study overall: In total, about 150 million TRB reads were obtained, corresponding to roughly 1.5 +/- 0.3 million reads per library. Data from around ten donors, pooled across two independent experiments, went into the diversity and physicochemical repertoire analyses. TRBV-TRBJ cluster analysis included naive subsets from several donors and memory cells from 3 donors.

The listed sequencing device is NextSeq 550. The Human TCR Profiling Kit (MiLaboratory) was used to make UMI-labeled 5' RACE TRB cDNA libraries. The full amount of extracted RNA was used for cDNA synthesis, and the full amount of resulting cDNA was used for PCR amplification. The libraries were made side by side, with each library going through the same number of PCR cycles. In the source study's methods: With a requirement of at least two reads per UMI, MIGEC and MiXCR extracted about 50,000 +/- 10,000 unique UMI-labeled TRB cDNA molecules per library. Each library averaged around 40,000 +/- 10,000 functional in-frame TRB CDR3 nucleotide clonotypes without stop codons. After each sample was downsampled to 5000 UMI-labeled TRB molecules, VDJtools was used to calculate diversity metrics such as normalized Shannon-Wiener and Chao1. For the central five CDR3 residues, VDJtools calculated physicochemical properties weighted by clonotype size, namely interaction energy, strength, volume and Kidera factor 4. Once TCRdb had reprocessed the reads, it stored one entry per CDR3 protein sequence and supplied no DNA. TCRdb's processing, not the study's, gives the V and J calls here. The sample table includes 65,000 to 75,000 distinct CDR3 sequences. The top ten clones comprise around 1.5% of the sample.

Each CD8+ T cell subset was flow-sorted in triplicate, with fewer than 350,000 cells per subset placed directly into RLT lysis buffer. To exclude memory contaminants, naive CD8+ T cells were stringently defined as CD45RO-CCR7+CD27+CD95-. Using standard density gradient centrifugation, peripheral blood mononuclear cells were isolated from buffy coats. A FACSAria III was used to flow-sort naive CXCR3-negative and CXCR3-positive CD8+ T cells. Total RNA was extracted from sorted cells with an RNeasy Mini Kit. Broad study findings and their caveats: TRB CDR3s from CXCR3-positive naive cells showed higher hydrophobicity (lower Kidera factor 4), lower energy, and higher strength and volume indices than CXCR3-negative naive cells. Within the same donor, TRBV-TRBJ usage looked similar between naive CXCR3-negative and CXCR3-positive cells, but memory cells had distinct patterns. Because surface CD5, which is linked to self-reactivity in mice, was comparable between the naive subsets, TCR interaction strength was also inferred from TRB CDR3 physicochemical properties. Freshly isolated PBMCs were used for most assays because CXCR3 expression went down partially after cryopreservation. Comparably high repertoire diversity was found in both naive subsets, whereas much lower repertoire diversity was found in memory CD8+ T cells.

Reading the germline V gene gives CDR1 MDHEN and CDR2 SYDVKM. The CDR3 numbers 15 residues from cysteine through phenylalanine. This entry has no DNA. The sample consisted of naive CXCR3- CD8+ T cells from blood. Reading the label with the study, this specimen's cell subset or site is: CD45RO-CCR7+CD27+CD95- naive CD8+ T cells lacking CXCR3 (TNR3-). The sequence joins TRBV28 to TRBJ2-7; TCRdb lists TRBD1, though no DNA is available to test this call. The sequence derives from a human donor in good health. Some clones in this sample may be carry-over from other donors' samples. For the CDR3, the sequence is CASSSGQGHSYEQYF.